Below, 15 T cell receptor beta chains from the same sample are listed, as sequenced in a study of blood T cells in healthy people across ages. A second PCR of roughly 7 to 11 cycles used a sample-barcoded 5' primer and a J-beta primer mix. TCRdb ran MiXCR on the 5' RACE reads and lists one entry per CDR3 protein. The sample holds about 760,000 distinct CDR3 sequences; around three fifths are singletons and the top ten take around a quarter. Sample: blood. These TCRs come from a middle-aged man in good health.

For this clonotype: This may stem from a read error, because a much larger clone lies one nucleotide away. The genes are TRBV16 and TRBJ2-5; D gene unclear. Germline CDR1 KGHSY, CDR2 FQNENV. The length of the CDR3 is 13 residues. Trimming left V 4 bases short and J 5 bases short, with 11 bases between. For the CDR3, the DNA is TGTGCCAGCAGCCTCATAGTCGGCGAGACCCAGTACTTC. This encodes CASSLIVGETQYF. Full variable domain (rest looked up from reference TRBV16 and TRBJ2-5): GEEVAQTPKHLVRGEGQKAKLYCAPIKGHSYVFWYQQVLKNEFKFLISFQNENVFDETGMPKERFSAKCLPNSPCSLEIQATKLEDSAVYFCASSLIVGETQYFGPGTRLLVL.

The J gene is TRBJ1-4, the V gene TRBV29-1, with D unclear. V lost 4 bases and J lost 5, with 5 bases in between. The CDR3 is 11 residues long. The germline gives CDR1 SQVTM, CDR2 ANQGSEA. CDR3 bases: TGCAGCGTTGGAGGGAATGAAAAACTGTTTTTT. This encodes CSVGGNEKLFF. Drawing the rest from reference TRBV29-1 and TRBJ1-4, the complete variable domain is SAVISQKPSRDICQRGTSLTIQCQVDSQVTMMFWYRQQPGQSLTLIATANQGSEATYESGFVIDKFPISRPNLTFSTLTVSNMSPEDSSIYLCSVGGNEKLFFGSGTQLSVL.

This chain links TRBV4-2 with TRBJ2-1; D tentatively reads TRBD1 or TRBD2 (5 bases each). Germline lookup yields CDR1 LGHNA and CDR2 YNFKEQ. The CDR3 contains 13 residues. V was cut by 1 base and J by 14 bases, with 15 bases left in between. The CDR3 is CASSQGRDREEFF. The CDR3 DNA reads as TGTGCCAGCAGCCAAGGACGGGACCGCGAGGAGTTCTTC.

This clonotype has more than one count but fewer than ten. This chain uses TRBV18 with TRBJ2-4; D possibly matches TRBD1 or TRBD2 (5 bases each). Trimming removed 0 bases at V and 0 bases at J, with 15 bases between. Per germline, CDR1 KGHSH and CDR2 LQKENI. The CDR3 consists of 18 residues. This CDR3 is CASSPPSQGPIAKNIQYF. The CDR3 nucleotides read TGTGCCAGCTCACCACCCTCCCAGGGACCAATAGCCAAAAACATTCAGTACTTC.

The gene calls are TRBV27 and TRBJ2-5, with TRBD1 matching 8 bases. The J call may be incorrect, as the DNA end agrees better with TRBJ2-7. Germline-derived CDR1 and CDR2 are MNHEY and SMNVEV (reference sequence). This CDR3 is built from 16 residues. The CDR3 here is CASSPYTGTGQYEQYF. The CDR3 DNA sequence: TGTGCCAGCAGCCCTTACACCGGGACAGGACAATACGAGCAGTACTTC.

This clonotype was seen only a few times. This sequence joins TRBV7-9 and TRBJ2-5, with 8 bases lining up with TRBD1. V shed 5 bases, J shed 5 bases, and the junction held 4 bases outside the gene matches. Germline CDR1 is SEHNR and CDR2 is FQNEAQ (reference sequence). The CDR3 loop spans 13 amino acids. CDR3 loop: CASSIRQGETQYF. CDR3 nucleotides: TGTGCCAGCAGCATAAGACAGGGGGAGACCCAGTACTTC.

CDR3 nucleotide sequence: TGCGCCAGCAGCTTGGCGGGGGACCCTCCCAATGAGCAGTTCTTC. This codes for CASSLAGDPPNEQFF. V is TRBV5-1 and J is TRBJ2-1; the D gene is possibly TRBD2 (6 bases). Germline-derived CDR1 and CDR2 are SGHRS and YFSETQ. Trimming removed 0 bases at V and 6 bases at J, with 13 bases between. The CDR3 extends over 15 amino acids.

The rearrangement links TRBV4-2 to TRBJ1-2; no clear D gene. V was cut by 0 bases and J by 6 bases, with 14 bases left in between. CDR3 length equals 15 residues. CDR1 and CDR2 (germline): LGHNA, YNFKEQ. The CDR3 protein is CASSQEEGLRNGYTF. The CDR3, as DNA: TGTGCCAGCAGCCAAGAGGAAGGGCTGAGAAATGGCTACACCTTC.

This clonotype was detected only a few times. The genes are TRBV7-2 and TRBJ2-6, with 9 bases fitting TRBD1. The CDR3 is 18 residues long. The junction had 7 bases not matched to a gene; V was cut back by 3 bases and J by 1 base. Germline values: CDR1 SGHTA, CDR2 FQGNSA. CDR3 DNA: TGTGCCAGCAGCTTCCGGGACAGGGATTATTCTGGGGCCAACGTCCTGACTTTC. It is translated as CASSFRDRDYSGANVLTF.

The rearrangement links TRBV2 to TRBJ2-4; 7 bases align to TRBD1. The last part of the DNA fits TRBJ2-7 better; the J call may be wrong. From germline, CDR1 is SNHLY and CDR2 FYNNEI. This CDR3 region has 14 residues. CDR3 amino acids: CASNPGQTYYEQYF. CDR3 bases: TGTGCCAGCAACCCGGGACAGACTTACTACGAGCAGTACTTC.

This clonotype was counted only a few times. The gene calls are TRBV7-2 and TRBJ2-6; 9 bases agree with TRBD1. The germline V gene has CDR1 SGHTA and CDR2 FQGNSA. The CDR3 covers 18 residues. Trimming removed 5 bases from V and 0 bases from J; junction bases left unmatched: 8. The CDR3 sequence is CASSQRQGVGSGANVLTF. For the CDR3, the DNA is TGTGCCAGCAGCCAACGACAGGGGGTGGGCTCTGGGGCCAACGTCCTGACTTTC.

The chain joins TRBV28 to TRBJ1-2; maybe TRBD1 (5 bases). Between the trimmed V and J ends, which lost 4 bases and 5 bases, there was a span of 14 bases. This CDR3 is built from 14 residues. In germline, CDR1 is MDHEN, CDR2 SYDVKM. CDR3 residues: CASSSKIGEYGYTF. The CDR3 DNA sequence: TGTGCCAGCAGTTCCAAGATAGGGGAATATGGCTACACCTTC.

J is TRBJ2-1 and V is TRBV7-2; TRBD1 matches 9 bases. Losses at the gene ends were 5 bases for V and 7 bases for J; bases not matched to a gene: 12. Germline-derived CDR1 and CDR2 are SGHTA and FQGNSA. The CDR3 runs 16 residues. CDR3 in DNA: TGTGCCAGCAGCCGGACCCTGGGACAGGGACGGAATGAGCAGTTCTTC. Protein: CASSRTLGQGRNEQFF.

The chain combines TRBV5-1 with TRBJ1-2, with D possibly matching TRBD1 (6 bases). V shed 3 bases and J shed 0 bases, with 18 bases lying between them. The CDR3 spans 17 residues. Per the germline V gene, CDR1 is SGHRS and CDR2 is YFSETQ. In nucleotides, the CDR3 is TGCGCCAGCAGCTCCGGACAGATAATAACGTCTAACTATGGCTACACCTTC. It is translated as CASSSGQIITSNYGYTF.

This rearrangement joins TRBV9 to TRBJ2-3; no firm D call. CDR1 and CDR2 (germline): SGDLS, YYNGEE. The CDR3 is made up of 15 amino acids. V was clipped by 0 bases and J by 2 bases, with 10 bases between them. The CDR3 DNA sequence: TGTGCCAGCAGCGTAGCTGGGTATTCCACAGATACGCAGTATTTT. Amino acid sequence: CASSVAGYSTDTQYF.